These 28 T cell receptor beta chains were all obtained from the same sample, sequenced in a study of OX40 agonist ivuxolimab in advanced cancers. Libraries were prepared by immunoSEQ multiplex PCR; TCRdb keeps only in-frame clonotypes and omits some of them. Here the sample spans 55,000 or so clones, around 85% being singletons. Sequenced material: CD4+ or CD8+ T cells sorted from blood, taken in a trial of the OX40 agonist ivuxolimab. The origin of the receptors is an adult with an advanced solid tumor such as melanoma, head and neck, liver or kidney cancer.

By share, this clone counts as medium-sized. The chain employs TRBV5-1 and TRBJ1-1, with a possible D match to TRBD1 (6 bases). Germline CDR1 is SGHRS and CDR2 is YFSETQ. The CDR3 has 15 amino acids. The ends were cut back, 1 base at V and 0 bases at J, with 10 bases in the middle. This CDR3 is CASSLSSGVNTEAFF. The CDR3, as DNA: TGCGCCAGCAGCTTGTCATCAGGGGTGAACACTGAAGCTTTCTTT.

A note on this clone: One junction end disagrees with the germline gene, perhaps due to a read error. The chain couples TRBV6-5 to TRBJ1-2, with TRBD1 as a possible D gene (6 bases). Germline CDR1 and CDR2: MNHEY and SVGAGI. This CDR3 has 12 amino acids. DNA of the CDR3: TGCCTCGGAGGACAGCTTAACTATGGCTACACCTTC. Its translation: CLGGQLNYGYTF.

The chain recombines TRBV6-5 with TRBJ1-2; tentatively, D is TRBD1 (5 bases). The V gene's germline CDR1 is MNHEY and CDR2 SVGAGI. CDR3 length: 14 residues. V was pared by 8 bases and J by 4 bases, with 17 bases between. The CDR3 reads CASGARAGSYGYTF. CDR3 DNA sequence: TGTGCCAGCGGCGCCAGGGCGGGTAGCTATGGCTACACCTTC.

The rearrangement uses TRBV10-3 and TRBJ2-2; D is ambiguous. Germline values: CDR1 ENHRY, CDR2 SYGVKD. The V gene lost 7 bases and the J gene lost 0 bases, with 3 bases spanning the gap. This CDR3 spans 12 amino acids. CDR3 sequence reads: CAIITNTGELFF. DNA of the CDR3: TGTGCCATCATTACGAACACCGGGGAGCTGTTTTTT.

This chain links TRBV10-2 with TRBJ2-2; no clear D gene. Trimming removed 7 bases at V and 5 bases at J, with 11 bases between. Germline-derived CDR1 and CDR2 are WSHSY and SAAADI. The CDR3 is 13 amino acids. The CDR3 spells CASKIAGTGELFF. The CDR3 DNA is TGCGCCAGCAAAATTGCCGGAACCGGGGAGCTGTTTTTT.

V gene TRBV4-2 combines with J gene TRBJ2-5; 10 nucleotides line up with TRBD1. The J segment lost 14 bases and the V segment lost 3 bases, leaving 21 bases of the junction unmatched. Germline V gene lookup returns CDR1 LGHNA and CDR2 YNFKEQ. This CDR3 region has 17 residues. The CDR3 region has the DNA TGTGCCAGCAGCCAGGACGGACAGGGGGTGGGGCGGTCGACTCGTTACTTC. It specifies CASSQDGQGVGRSTRYF.

V and J are TRBV14 and TRBJ1-2; unclear D gene. Trimming took off 4 bases at V and 4 bases at J, with 16 bases between the two ends. This CDR3 has 15 residues. The germline V gene has CDR1 SGHDN and CDR2 FVKESK. CDR3 region: CASSRLAEKGYGYTF. Written as DNA, the CDR3 is TGTGCCAGCAGCCGTCTCGCCGAGAAAGGCTATGGCTACACCTTC.

CDR3 nucleotides: TGTGCCAGCAGCCCGCTTCGACAGGGATCGGCAGATACGCAGTATTTT. This sequence encodes CASSPLRQGSADTQYF. V gene TRBV5-5 combines with J gene TRBJ2-3; 7 bases map to TRBD1. The CDR3 loop spans 16 amino acids. Germline assignment: CDR1 SGHKS and CDR2 YYEKEE (reference sequence). The junction had 12 bases not matched to a gene; V was cut back by 4 bases and J by 4 bases.

The CDR3 DNA sequence: TGTGCCAGCAGCGATGCGGAGACTAACTATGGCTACACCTTC. Encoded protein: CASSDAETNYGYTF. The rearrangement joins TRBV2 to TRBJ1-2; D gene unclear. The CDR3 is made up of 14 amino acids. Germline V CDR1 and CDR2: SNHLY, FYNNEI. V dropped 6 bases and J dropped 0 bases, with 11 bases sitting between them.

The chain links TRBV19 to TRBJ1-1; D is ambiguous. The CDR3 runs to 20 residues. Per germline, CDR1 LNHDA and CDR2 SQIVND (reference sequence). V dropped 0 bases and J dropped 0 bases, with 23 bases sitting between them. The CDR3 DNA follows: TGTGCCAGTAGTATAGATCTATTGGGCAGGACCAACGCTTTGAACACTGAAGCTTTCTTT. Its translation is CASSIDLLGRTNALNTEAFF.

The chain couples TRBV10-3 to TRBJ2-7; D unresolved. The germline V gene encodes CDR1 ENHRY and CDR2 SYGVKD. The CDR3 totals 14 residues. Trimming removed 2 bases at V and 3 bases at J, with 11 bases between. Here the CDR3 reads CAISEKVEDYEQYF. In DNA, the CDR3 is TGTGCCATCAGTGAGAAGGTAGAAGACTACGAGCAGTACTTC.

The CDR3 region has the DNA TGTGCCAGCAGCCGCGGGTTCGCGAACACCGGGGAGCTGTTTTTT. Its translation: CASSRGFANTGELFF. V usage is TRBV6-1 and J usage is TRBJ2-2; possible D gene TRBD2, 5 bases. The CDR3 covers 15 residues. The V gene lost 6 bases and the J gene lost 0 bases, with 11 bases spanning the gap. Germline loops: CDR1 MNHNS, CDR2 SASEGT.

The CDR3 coding sequence is TGTGCCAGCAGCTCCTACAGGGACAACACTGAAGCTTTCTTT. It encodes CASSSYRDNTEAFF. The V and J genes are TRBV13 and TRBJ1-1, with D perhaps matching TRBD1 (6 bases). The germline gives CDR1 PRHDT, CDR2 FYEKMQ (reference sequence). Trimming pared 4 bases from V and 2 bases from J, leaving 11 bases between. The CDR3 loop spans 14 amino acids.

V gene TRBV7-6 combines with J gene TRBJ2-7; 11 bases are shared with TRBD1. Germline V gene data show CDR1 as SGHVS and CDR2 as FNYEAQ. The CDR3 extends over 13 amino acids. V lost 5 bases to trimming and J lost 5 bases; unmatched junction nucleotides: 2. The CDR3, as DNA: TGTGCCAGCAGCATGGACAGGGGGCACGAGCAGTACTTC. This encodes CASSMDRGHEQYF.

This clone has more than one count but fewer than ten. V usage is TRBV20-1 and J usage is TRBJ1-1; D call uncertain. The germline V and J ends were trimmed by 5 bases and 4 bases, with 5 bases remaining between them. The CDR3 sequence is 10 residues long. Germline lookup yields CDR1 DFQATT and CDR2 SNEGSKA (reference sequence). The CDR3 nucleotides are TGCAGTGCTGACACCACTGAAGCTTTCTTT. Translated, it gives CSADTTEAFF.

As to this clone: The junction shows a germline mismatch at one end, possibly a read error. This chain connects TRBV11-2 to TRBJ2-3; 11 nucleotides align to TRBD2. The CDR3 extends over 14 amino acids. CDR1 is SGHAT, CDR2 FQNNGV, per germline. The CDR3 here is CASSSLAGAAAGNF. CDR3 DNA sequence: TGTGCCAGCAGCTCACTAGCGGGGGCCGCGGCTGGGAATTTT.

The gene calls are TRBV10-1 and TRBJ2-7; D ambiguous. The CDR3 sequence is 13 residues long. V dropped 4 bases and J dropped 3 bases, with 10 bases sitting between them. Germline V gene lookup returns CDR1 WNHNN and CDR2 SYGVQD (reference sequence). The chain's CDR3 is CASSAALLYEQYF. CDR3 nucleotides: TGCGCCAGCAGTGCTGCCCTTCTCTACGAGCAGTACTTC.

This clone turned up a few times. The rearrangement uses TRBV6-1 and TRBJ1-1; TRBD1 is a possible D gene (5 bases). The CDR3 runs to 14 residues. Germline V gene sequence: CDR1 MNHNS, CDR2 SASEGT. V was trimmed by 5 bases and J by 5 bases, leaving 15 bases between them. CDR3 coding DNA: TGTGCCAGCAGTCCGGGGGGGTCGTCGACTGAAGCTTTCTTT. Its translation is CASSPGGSSTEAFF.

This clone was seen only once. The chain carries TRBV28 and TRBJ1-2; 7 positions match TRBD1. The length of the CDR3 is 15 residues. V shed 2 bases and J 4 bases; nucleotides not matched to a gene: 7. Germline CDR1 is MDHEN and CDR2 is SYDVKM. CDR3 DNA sequence: TGTGCCAGCAGTTTAGGGAGGACAGGCCCCTATGGCTACACCTTC. Translating gives CASSLGRTGPYGYTF.

V is TRBV14 and J is TRBJ1-1; D is unresolved. The CDR3 spans 14 residues. Germline lookup yields CDR1 SGHDN and CDR2 FVKESK. Trimming shortened V by 0 bases and J by 4 bases, and 9 bases separated the two germline ends. The CDR3 protein is CASSQDLIVTEAFF. CDR3 DNA: TGTGCCAGCAGCCAAGATCTGATAGTCACTGAAGCTTTCTTT.

The rearrangement uses TRBV2 and TRBJ1-2; D is undetermined. Trimming left V 4 bases short and J 7 bases short, with 10 bases between. CDR1 is SNHLY, CDR2 FYNNEI, per germline. The CDR3 covers 12 residues. The CDR3 nucleotides read TGTGCCAGCAGTGTTGACAAGGGTGGCTACACCTTC. This sequence encodes CASSVDKGGYTF.

The V call is TRBV7-2, the J call TRBJ2-3; 8 nucleotides match TRBD1. The CDR3 totals 17 residues. Trimming cost V 3 bases and J 0 bases; bases outside gene matches: 8. Per germline, CDR1 SGHTA and CDR2 FQGNSA. The CDR3 nucleotides are TGTGCCAGCAGCTTCCACCACAGGGGGTCGAGCACAGATACGCAGTATTTT. The encoded protein is CASSFHHRGSSTDTQYF.

This clone was observed a handful of times. The chain's CDR3 is CASSLDTLGRNYGYTF. The CDR3 nucleotides read TGTGCCAGCAGCTTGGACACGTTAGGCCGCAACTATGGCTACACCTTC. The V call is TRBV5-4, the J call TRBJ1-2; D uncertain. CDR1 is SGHNT and CDR2 is YYREEE in the germline V gene (reference sequence). Trimming shortened V by 0 bases and J by 2 bases, and 14 bases separated the two germline ends. CDR3 length equals 16 residues.

The chain uses TRBV6-6 and TRBJ1-1, with 7 bases fitting TRBD1. CDR3 length equals 15 residues. Per the germline V gene, CDR1 is MNHNY and CDR2 is SVGAGI (reference sequence). With V trimmed by 0 bases and J by 7 bases, 8 bases remained unmatched. CDR3 in amino acids: CASSYSRTGEREAFF. CDR3 bases: TGTGCCAGCAGTTACTCGCGGACAGGAGAACGTGAAGCTTTCTTT.

The rearrangement uses TRBV19 and TRBJ1-4; 9 positions match TRBD1. V lost 5 bases and J lost 8; bases outside the gene matches: 6. The CDR3 has 14 residues. CDR1 and CDR2 from the germline V gene are LNHDA and SQIVND (reference sequence). The CDR3 sequence: CASSYPGQGEKLFF. The CDR3 bases are TGTGCCAGTAGTTATCCGGGACAGGGAGAAAAACTGTTTTTT.

The CDR3 DNA sequence: TGTGCCAGCAGTGAAGGGCAGGGGGCGAGGGAGCAGTTCTTC. It yields the protein CASSEGQGAREQFF. The chain has TRBV2 and TRBJ2-1; 8 positions match TRBD1. The J segment lost 10 bases and the V segment lost 1 base, leaving 6 bases of the junction unmatched. The CDR3 totals 14 residues. Germline loops: CDR1 SNHLY, CDR2 FYNNEI.

The rearrangement joins TRBV5-1 to TRBJ1-4, with a possible D match to TRBD1 (5 bases). The CDR3 spans 16 residues. Per the germline V gene, CDR1 is SGHRS and CDR2 is YFSETQ. V was pared by 3 bases and J by 3 bases, with 15 bases between. The DNA for the CDR3 is TGCGCCAGCAGCTCCGAGCCCGTCAGGGCTAATGAAAAACTGTTTTTT. Translating gives CASSSEPVRANEKLFF.

The genes are TRBV5-4 and TRBJ1-6; TRBD1 matches 7 bases. The J segment lost 7 bases and the V segment lost 0 bases, leaving 7 bases of the junction unmatched. In germline, CDR1 is SGHNT, CDR2 YYREEE (reference sequence). The CDR3 totals 16 residues. The CDR3 DNA reads as TGTGCCAGCAGCTTGGTCCCCCAGGGGGGCAATTCACCCCTCCACTTT. Protein sequence: CASSLVPQGGNSPLHF.